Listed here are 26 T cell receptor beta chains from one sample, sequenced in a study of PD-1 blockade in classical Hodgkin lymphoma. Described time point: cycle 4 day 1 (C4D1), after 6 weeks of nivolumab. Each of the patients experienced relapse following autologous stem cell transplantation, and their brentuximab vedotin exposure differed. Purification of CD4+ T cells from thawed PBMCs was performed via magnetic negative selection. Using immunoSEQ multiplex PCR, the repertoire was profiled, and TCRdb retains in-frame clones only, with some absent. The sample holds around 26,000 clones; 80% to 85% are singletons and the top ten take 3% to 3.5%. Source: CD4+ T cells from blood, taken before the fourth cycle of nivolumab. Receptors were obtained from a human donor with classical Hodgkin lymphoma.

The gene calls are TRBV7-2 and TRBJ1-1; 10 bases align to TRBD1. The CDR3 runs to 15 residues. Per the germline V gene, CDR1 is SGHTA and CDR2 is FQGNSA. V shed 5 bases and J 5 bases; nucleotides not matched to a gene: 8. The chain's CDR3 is CASSPDWDRGTEAFF. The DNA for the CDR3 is TGTGCCAGCAGCCCCGATTGGGACAGGGGAACTGAAGCTTTCTTT.

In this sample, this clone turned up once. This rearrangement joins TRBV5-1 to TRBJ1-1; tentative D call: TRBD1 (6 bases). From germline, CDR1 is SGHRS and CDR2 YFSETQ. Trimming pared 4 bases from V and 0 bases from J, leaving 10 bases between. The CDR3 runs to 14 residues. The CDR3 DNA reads TGCGCCAGCAGCCCAGGGGCCCTGAACACTGAAGCTTTCTTT. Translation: CASSPGALNTEAFF.

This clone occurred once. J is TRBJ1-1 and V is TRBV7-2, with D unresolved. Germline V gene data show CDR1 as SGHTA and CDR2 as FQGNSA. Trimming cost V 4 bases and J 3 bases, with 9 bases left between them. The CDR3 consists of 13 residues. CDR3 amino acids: CASSSQVDTEAFF. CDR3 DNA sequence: TGTGCCAGCAGCTCTCAGGTCGACACTGAAGCTTTCTTT.

The CDR3, as DNA: TGTGCCAGCAGCGTAGCGGAACTTAGCACAGATACGCAGTATTTT. Translated: CASSVAELSTDTQYF. This chain uses TRBV11-3 with TRBJ2-3; weak D call: TRBD2 (6 bases). Per germline, CDR1 SGHNT and CDR2 YENEEA. The length of the CDR3 is 15 residues. V lost 5 bases and J lost 0, with 12 bases in between.

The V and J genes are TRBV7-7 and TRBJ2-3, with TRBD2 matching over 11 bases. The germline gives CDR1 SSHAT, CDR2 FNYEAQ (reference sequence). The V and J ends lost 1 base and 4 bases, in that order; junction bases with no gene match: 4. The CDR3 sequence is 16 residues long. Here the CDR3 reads CASSLGLAGSADTQYF. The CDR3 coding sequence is TGTGCCAGCAGCTTAGGACTAGCGGGGTCCGCAGATACGCAGTATTTT.

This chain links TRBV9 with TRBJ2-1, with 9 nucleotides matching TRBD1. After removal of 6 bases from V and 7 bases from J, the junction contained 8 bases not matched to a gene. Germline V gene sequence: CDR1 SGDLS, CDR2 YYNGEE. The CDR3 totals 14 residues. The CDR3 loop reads CASTKGTGSNEQFF. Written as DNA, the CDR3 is TGTGCCAGCACCAAAGGGACAGGGTCTAATGAGCAGTTCTTC.

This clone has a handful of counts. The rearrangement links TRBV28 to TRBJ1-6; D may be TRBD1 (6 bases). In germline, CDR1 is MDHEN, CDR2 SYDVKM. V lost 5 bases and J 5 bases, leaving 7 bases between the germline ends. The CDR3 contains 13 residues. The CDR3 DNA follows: TGTGCCAGCAGTCCAGGGGATAATTCACCCCTCCACTTT. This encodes CASSPGDNSPLHF.

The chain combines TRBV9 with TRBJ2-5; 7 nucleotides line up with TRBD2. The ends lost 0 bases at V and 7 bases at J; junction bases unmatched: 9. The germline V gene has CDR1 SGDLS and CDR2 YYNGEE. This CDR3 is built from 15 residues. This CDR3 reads CASSVAPAREGTQYF. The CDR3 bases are TGTGCCAGCAGCGTAGCCCCAGCTAGGGAGGGGACCCAGTACTTC.

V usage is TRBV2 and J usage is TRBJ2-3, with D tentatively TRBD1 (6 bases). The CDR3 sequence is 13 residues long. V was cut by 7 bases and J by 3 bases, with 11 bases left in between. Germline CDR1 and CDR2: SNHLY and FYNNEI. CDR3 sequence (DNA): TGTGCCAGCAATATACAGGGTACAGATACGCAGTATTTT. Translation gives CASNIQGTDTQYF.

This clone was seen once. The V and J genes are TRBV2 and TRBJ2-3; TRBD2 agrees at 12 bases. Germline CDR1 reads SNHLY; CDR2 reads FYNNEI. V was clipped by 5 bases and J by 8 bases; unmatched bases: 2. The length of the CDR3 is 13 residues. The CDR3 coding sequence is TGTGCCAGCAGTATGACTAGCGGGGGTACGCAGTATTTT. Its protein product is CASSMTSGGTQYF. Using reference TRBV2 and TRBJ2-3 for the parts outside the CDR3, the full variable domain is EPEVTQTPSHQVTQMGQEVILRCVPISNHLYFYWYRQILGQKVEFLVSFYNNEISEKSEIFDDQFSVERPDGSNFTLKIRSTKLEDSAMYFCASSMTSGGTQYFGPGTRLTVL.

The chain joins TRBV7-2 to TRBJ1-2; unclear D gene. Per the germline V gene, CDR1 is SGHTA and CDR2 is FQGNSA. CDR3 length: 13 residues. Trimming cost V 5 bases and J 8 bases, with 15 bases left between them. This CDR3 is CASSQSLQRGYTF. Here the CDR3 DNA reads TGTGCCAGCAGCCAAAGTCTCCAGAGGGGCTACACCTTC.

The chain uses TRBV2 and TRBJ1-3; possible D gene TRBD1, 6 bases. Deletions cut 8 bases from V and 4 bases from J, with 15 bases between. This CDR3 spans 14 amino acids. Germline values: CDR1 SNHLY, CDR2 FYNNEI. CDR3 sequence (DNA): TGTGCCAGCCGGACCGGGACAAAGGGAAACACCATATATTTT. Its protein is CASRTGTKGNTIYF.

CDR3 DNA sequence: TGCGCCAGCAGCCCCCTTCTGGGACAGCCCCAGCATTTT. This codes for CASSPLLGQPQHF. J is TRBJ1-5 and V is TRBV4-3; D call uncertain. V lost 4 bases and J 7 bases, leaving 11 bases between the germline ends. Germline V gene sequence: CDR1 LGHNA, CDR2 YSLEER. This CDR3 is 13 amino acids long.

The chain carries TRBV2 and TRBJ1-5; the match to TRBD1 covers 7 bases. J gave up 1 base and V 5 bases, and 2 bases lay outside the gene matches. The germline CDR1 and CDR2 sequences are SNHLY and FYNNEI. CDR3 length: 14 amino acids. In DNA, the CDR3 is TGTGCCAGCAGTCAACAGGGGAGCAATCAGCCCCAGCATTTT. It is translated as CASSQQGSNQPQHF. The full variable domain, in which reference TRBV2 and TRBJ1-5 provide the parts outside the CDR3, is EPEVTQTPSHQVTQMGQEVILRCVPISNHLYFYWYRQILGQKVEFLVSFYNNEISEKSEIFDDQFSVERPDGSNFTLKIRSTKLEDSAMYFCASSQQGSNQPQHFGDGTRLSIL.

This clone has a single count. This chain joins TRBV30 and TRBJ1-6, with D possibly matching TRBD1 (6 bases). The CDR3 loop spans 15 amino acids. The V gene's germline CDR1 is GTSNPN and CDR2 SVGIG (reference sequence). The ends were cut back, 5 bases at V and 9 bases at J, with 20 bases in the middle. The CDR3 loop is CAWVPGDTGRSPLHF. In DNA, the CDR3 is TGTGCCTGGGTCCCGGGGGACACGGGGCGTTCACCCCTCCACTTT. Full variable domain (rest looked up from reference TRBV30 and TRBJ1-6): SQTIHQWPATLVQPVGSPLSLECTVEGTSNPNLYWYRQAAGRGLQLLFYSVGIGQISSEVPQNLSASRPQDRQFILSSKKLLLSDSGFYLCAWVPGDTGRSPLHFGNGTRLTVT.

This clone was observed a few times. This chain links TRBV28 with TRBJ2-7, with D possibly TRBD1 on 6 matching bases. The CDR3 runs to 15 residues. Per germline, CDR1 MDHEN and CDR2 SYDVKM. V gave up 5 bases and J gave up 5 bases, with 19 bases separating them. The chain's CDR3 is CASSTTGSYRNEQYF. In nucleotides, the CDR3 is TGTGCCAGCAGTACTACAGGGTCTTATCGCAACGAGCAGTACTTC.

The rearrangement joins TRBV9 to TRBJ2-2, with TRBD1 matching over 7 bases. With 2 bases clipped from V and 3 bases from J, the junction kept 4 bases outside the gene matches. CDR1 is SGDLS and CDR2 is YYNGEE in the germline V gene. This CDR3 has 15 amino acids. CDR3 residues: CASSVTGDDTGELFF. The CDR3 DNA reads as TGTGCCAGCAGCGTCACAGGGGATGACACCGGGGAGCTGTTTTTT.

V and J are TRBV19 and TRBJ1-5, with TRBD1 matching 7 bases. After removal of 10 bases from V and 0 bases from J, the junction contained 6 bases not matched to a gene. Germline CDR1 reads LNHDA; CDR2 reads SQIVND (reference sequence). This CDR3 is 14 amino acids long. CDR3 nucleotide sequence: TGTGCCACCGCGGGACAGTCTAGCAATCAGCCCCAGCATTTT. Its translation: CATAGQSSNQPQHF.

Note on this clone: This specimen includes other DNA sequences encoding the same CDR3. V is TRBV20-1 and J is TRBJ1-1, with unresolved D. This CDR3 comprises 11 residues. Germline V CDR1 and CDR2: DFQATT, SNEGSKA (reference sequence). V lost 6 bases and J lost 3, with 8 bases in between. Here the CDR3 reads CSAQRDTEAFF. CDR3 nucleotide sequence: TGCAGTGCCCAAAGGGACACTGAAGCTTTCTTT.

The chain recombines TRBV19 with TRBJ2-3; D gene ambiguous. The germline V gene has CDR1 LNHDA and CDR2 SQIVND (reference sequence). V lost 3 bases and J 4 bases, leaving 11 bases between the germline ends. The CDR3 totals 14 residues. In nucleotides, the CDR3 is TGTGCCAGTAGTATTGAGCCAGCCTCAGATACGCAGTATTTT. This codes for CASSIEPASDTQYF.

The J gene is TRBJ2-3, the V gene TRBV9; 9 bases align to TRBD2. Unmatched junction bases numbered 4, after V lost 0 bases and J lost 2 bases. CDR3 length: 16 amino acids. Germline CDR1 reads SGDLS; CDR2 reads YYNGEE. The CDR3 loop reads CASSVVSGGLTDTQYF. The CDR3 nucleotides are TGTGCCAGCAGCGTAGTGAGCGGGGGGCTCACAGATACGCAGTATTTT. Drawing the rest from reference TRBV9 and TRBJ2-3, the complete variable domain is DSGVTQTPKHLITATGQRVTLRCSPRSGDLSVYWYQQSLDQGLQFLIQYYNGEERAKGNILERFSAQQFPDLHSELNLSSLELGDSALYFCASSVVSGGLTDTQYFGPGTRLTVL.

CDR3 coding DNA: TGTGCCAGCAGCTCAGGGACAACGAACACTGAAGCTTTCTTT. Amino acid sequence: CASSSGTTNTEAFF. The chain couples TRBV7-9 to TRBJ1-1, with a tentative D call TRBD1 (6 bases). Germline CDR1 reads SEHNR; CDR2 reads FQNEAQ (reference sequence). The germline V and J ends were trimmed by 4 bases and 1 base, with 10 bases remaining between them. The CDR3 contains 14 residues. The full variable domain, in which reference TRBV7-9 and TRBJ1-1 provide the parts outside the CDR3, is DTGVSQNPRHKITKRGQNVTFRCDPISEHNRLYWYRQTLGQGPEFLTYFQNEAQLEKSRLLSDRFSAERPKGSFSTLEIQRTEQGDSAMYLCASSSGTTNTEAFFGQGTRLTVV.

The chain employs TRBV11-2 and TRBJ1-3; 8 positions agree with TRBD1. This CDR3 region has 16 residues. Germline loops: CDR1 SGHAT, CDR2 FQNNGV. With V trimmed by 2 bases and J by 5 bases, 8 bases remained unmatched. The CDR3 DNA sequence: TGTGCCAGCAGCTTAAGTTTAACAGGGGGGAGAAACACCATATATTTT. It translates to CASSLSLTGGRNTIYF.

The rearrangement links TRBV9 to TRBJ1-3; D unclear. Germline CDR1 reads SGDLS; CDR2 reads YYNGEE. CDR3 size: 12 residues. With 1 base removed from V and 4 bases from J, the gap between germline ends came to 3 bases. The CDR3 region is CASSVLGNTIYF. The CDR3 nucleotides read TGTGCCAGCAGCGTACTAGGAAACACCATATATTTT. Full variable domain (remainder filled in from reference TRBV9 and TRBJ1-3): DSGVTQTPKHLITATGQRVTLRCSPRSGDLSVYWYQQSLDQGLQFLIQYYNGEERAKGNILERFSAQQFPDLHSELNLSSLELGDSALYFCASSVLGNTIYFGEGSWLTVV.

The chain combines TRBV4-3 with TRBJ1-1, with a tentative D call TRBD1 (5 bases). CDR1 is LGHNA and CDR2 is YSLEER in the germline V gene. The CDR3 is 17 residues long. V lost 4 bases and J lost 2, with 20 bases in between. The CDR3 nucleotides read TGCGCCAGCAGCCCCAGCAGCACACGGGACCGCAACACTGAAGCTTTCTTT. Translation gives CASSPSSTRDRNTEAFF.

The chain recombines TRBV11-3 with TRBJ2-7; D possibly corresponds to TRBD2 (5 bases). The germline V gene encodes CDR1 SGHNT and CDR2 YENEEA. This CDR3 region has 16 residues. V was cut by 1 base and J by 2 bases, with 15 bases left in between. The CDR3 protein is CASSLATGYFAYEQYF. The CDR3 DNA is TGTGCCAGCAGCTTAGCGACGGGGTATTTCGCCTACGAGCAGTACTTC.